This T cell receptor beta chain was identified in a study of identical twins. Findings and caveats of the study: Abundant cord blood beta clonotypes carried fewer insertions; memory repertoires showed none.

V was trimmed by 3 bases and J by 5 bases, leaving 8 bases between them. The CDR3 is made up of 14 amino acids. Using its own MiXCR run on the 5' RACE reads, TCRdb lists one record per CDR3 protein. The sample lists 300,000 to 400,000 distinct CDR3 sequences, approximately 13% occurring once. This clonotype was detected a few times. The antigen is unknown. Each donor was a healthy Caucasian. These records were also assigned to another study, of yellow fever vaccine responses in identical twins.

Sample: CD8+ T cells sorted from blood. This receptor was obtained from a woman younger than 30 in good health. This chain connects TRBV12-3 or TRBV12-4 to TRBJ1-6; unclear D gene. The CDR3 sequence is CASSFIIHNSPLHF. CDR3 bases: TGTGCCAGCAGTTTCATTATACATAATTCACCCCTCCACTTT.